This TCR beta chain was retrieved from a study of blood T cell repertoires in COVID-19. V was pared by 5 bases and J by 0 bases, with 7 bases between. This CDR3 region has 13 residues. The V gene's germline CDR1 is LNHDA and CDR2 SQIVND (reference sequence). TCRdb's copy holds only in-frame clones and misses some; the assay was immunoSEQ multiplex PCR. Here the sample spans 75,000 to 80,000 clones, 70% to 90% being singletons. Sample: peripheral blood. This receptor was taken from a man between 60 and 70 years old with COVID-19, enrolled during active disease. V is TRBV19 and J is TRBJ1-1; D gene uncertain. This chain's CDR3 is CASSREVNTEAFF. The CDR3 DNA reads TGTGCCAGTAGTCGGGAAGTGAACACTGAAGCTTTCTTT.